The entry that follows covers one T cell receptor (beta chain) sequence. Its recognized antigen is unknown. No base quality information exists; no much larger clone differs at one position. RNA was extracted using the RNeasy kit, and 0.5 to 1 microgram was reverse transcribed with random hexamers. The immunoSEQ multiplex PCR assay, which covers 54 Vbeta and 13 Jbeta segments, was used to amplify TCR beta CDR3 regions. PCR amplification bias was corrected by using a synthetic template baseline for primer optimization and computational correction. The authors' analysis ran thus. Reads were annotated to V, D and J genes according to IMGT and were analyzed with immunoSEQ Analyzer, with only productive sequences retained. To calculate clonality, Shannon entropy was normalized by log2 of the number of productive unique sequences and then subtracted from one. Public and private clones were assessed among the 100 most prevalent clones of each patient and control. Susac-specific clones were defined as absent from healthy and MS cohorts, over a thousand published viral clones and other ImmuneACCESS disease sequences. The public reads were reanalyzed by TCRdb: fastp trimming at Q25, MiXCR alignment, in-frame beta chains only. One record per CDR3 amino acid sequence lists the most common genes and DNA. None of the V and J calls come from the authors' own analysis; TCRdb made them. The sample table holds 80,000 to 90,000 distinct CDR3 sequences, of which approximately 95% were seen once. Together, the top ten hold around 0.34% of the sample.

This specimen belongs to a study of CD8 T cells in Susac syndrome (dated by TCRdb to the late 2010s). Regarding the complete study: Whether CD8+ T cell activation and differentiation in Susac syndrome was antigen driven was tested using repertoire sequencing. Clonality of the CD8+ T cell repertoire was compared between eleven to twelve healthy donors, about 14 Susac syndrome patients and approximately 16 multiple sclerosis patients.

Overall study outcomes, separate from this receptor: The study acknowledged that relatively few individuals were included in the TCR sequencing and HLA analysis.

High-throughput TCR beta sequencing profiled peripheral blood CD8+ and CD4+ T cells from healthy donors, Susac syndrome patients and multiple sclerosis patients. Healthy donors were age- and sex-matched controls. Bulk CD8+ and CD4+ T cells were purified by magnetic negative isolation, whereas CD8+ TEMRA cells were enriched by FACS. Blood was collected in EDTA tubes and processed within 24 hours, with PBMCs isolated through density gradient centrifugation. PBMCs intended for TCR sequencing were frozen in liquid nitrogen and were later thawed in a 37 degrees C water bath. A purity of at least 90% was achieved for sorted or isolated CD4+, CD8+ and CD8+ TEMRA cells. The CDR1 and CDR2 encoded by the germline V gene (reference sequence) are PRHDT and FYEKMQ. Trimming takes 5 bases from V and 5 bases from J, and the germline ends sit 9 bases apart. Measured from the cysteine to the phenylalanine, the CDR3 is 13 residues long. Solely the CDR3 DNA is kept, with 39 bases framed from the first base.

Material for sequencing was CD8+ T cells from PBMCs. The receptor was isolated from a human donor in good health. The sequence is built from TRBV13 and TRBJ2-2, with a tentative D gene TRBD1 over 6 matching bases. The nucleotide sequence is given as TGTGCCAGCAGCAAGGACAGAACCGGGGAGCTGTTTTTT. It translates to CASSKDRTGELFF.